The 19 T cell receptor beta chains listed next were all sequenced from one sample in a study of T cell repertoires in cytomegalovirus infection. Each CDR3 protein gets one entry after TCRdb re-called the reads with MiXCR. The data contain nearly 550,000 distinct CDR3 sequences, 16% of them singletons. Sequenced input: CD8+ T cells from PBMCs. The receptors derive from a human donor in good health (CMV status not recorded). Some clones in this sample may be carry-over from other donors' samples.

The V gene is TRBV11-2, the J gene TRBJ2-7; D is possibly TRBD1 or TRBD2 (5 bases each). Germline V gene lookup returns CDR1 SGHAT and CDR2 FQNNGV. This CDR3 has 15 amino acids. V lost 4 bases, J lost 3 bases, and 16 bases lay in between. The CDR3 spells CASSSTGLRGYEQYF. DNA of the CDR3: TGTGCCAGCAGCTCCACGGGGCTGAGGGGCTACGAGCAGTACTTC.

Ten or more counts support this clonotype. The chain is built from TRBV12-5 and TRBJ1-2; tentatively, D is TRBD1 (6 bases). With 5 bases removed from V and 5 bases from J, the gap between germline ends came to 12 bases. Germline loops: CDR1 LGHNT, CDR2 FRNRAP. The CDR3 spans 13 residues. The CDR3 DNA reads as TGTGCTAGTGGTGCACAGGGTTTTTATGGCTACACCTTC. Translating gives CASGAQGFYGYTF.

This clonotype was found many times. The V gene is TRBV7-8, the J gene TRBJ1-1; D not certain. The CDR3 runs to 13 residues. Per germline, CDR1 SGHVS and CDR2 FQNEAQ. Trimming removed 5 bases from V and 1 base from J, with 8 bases in between. The CDR3 nucleotides read TGTGCCAGCAGCAGTCGACAGAACACTGAAGCTTTCTTT. Amino acids: CASSSRQNTEAFF.

V and J are TRBV25-1 and TRBJ2-2; the match to TRBD2 covers 9 bases. Germline CDR1 MGHDK, CDR2 SYGVNS. The CDR3 runs 16 residues. Trimming took 7 bases from V and 3 from J; bases not matched to a gene: 9. Here the CDR3 DNA reads TGTGCCAGCACCTCCCATAGCGGGGGTTACACCGGGGAGCTGTTTTTT. It encodes CASTSHSGGYTGELFF.

This clonotype was counted a few times. The rearrangement links TRBV10-3 to TRBJ2-4; D unclear. Trimming left V 3 bases short and J 5 bases short, with 11 bases between. The CDR3 extends over 14 amino acids. CDR1 and CDR2 from the germline V gene are ENHRY and SYGVKD. The CDR3 DNA reads TGTGCCATCAGTGATGGGCGGCGTGAAAACATTCAGTACTTC. Its protein is CAISDGRRENIQYF.

This clonotype occurred many times. The gene calls are TRBV6-2 or TRBV6-3 and TRBJ2-7, with 7 bases that match TRBD1. Germline trimming cut 1 base from V and 1 base from J; bases unmatched to any gene: 7. The CDR3 runs 16 residues. Germline CDR1 and CDR2: MNHEY and SVGEGT. CDR3 protein: CASSYYIRDSSYEQYF. CDR3 nucleotide sequence: TGTGCCAGCAGTTACTATATACGGGACAGTTCCTACGAGCAGTACTTC.

This sequence joins TRBV20-1 and TRBJ2-1, with D perhaps being TRBD1 or TRBD2 (6 bases each). The germline V gene has CDR1 DFQATT and CDR2 SNEGSKA (reference sequence). CDR3 length: 16 amino acids. Trimming removed 3 bases at V and 8 bases at J, with 23 bases between. The CDR3 region has the DNA TGCAGTGCTAGTCCCCGGGGGCGGGGAGGCCGGGATGAGCAGTTCTTC. Translation: CSASPRGRGGRDEQFF.

This clonotype was counted only a few times. The chain couples TRBV27 to TRBJ2-1; 10 nucleotides agree with TRBD2. With 5 bases clipped from V and 8 bases from J, the junction kept 9 bases outside the gene matches. Germline assignment: CDR1 MNHEY and CDR2 SMNVEV (reference sequence). The CDR3 consists of 15 residues. The CDR3 here is CASSPRDLAGDEQFF. CDR3 in DNA: TGTGCCAGCAGTCCCAGGGATCTAGCGGGGGATGAGCAGTTCTTC.

The chain is built from TRBV29-1 and TRBJ1-2; 9 nucleotides line up with TRBD1. The CDR3 has 13 residues. The ends lost 5 bases at V and 5 bases at J; junction bases unmatched: 6. Germline-derived CDR1 and CDR2 are SQVTM and ANQGSEA. This chain's CDR3 is CSVSGTGPYGYTF. The CDR3 DNA follows: TGCAGCGTTTCCGGGACAGGGCCTTATGGCTACACCTTC.

The chain has TRBV4-1 and TRBJ2-1; D is ambiguous. The germline gives CDR1 MGHRA, CDR2 YSYEKL. Trimming cost V 1 base and J 1 base, with 8 bases left between them. CDR3 length: 15 residues. DNA of the CDR3: TGCGCCAGCAGCCAAGTGATGGGGTCCTACAATGAGCAGTTCTTC. Its translation is CASSQVMGSYNEQFF.

Only one count was recorded for this clonotype. The junction differs from germline at one of its ends, possibly a read error. This chain joins TRBV12-3 or TRBV12-4 and TRBJ2-7; 9 nucleotides match TRBD1. This CDR3 contains 14 residues. In DNA, the CDR3 is TGTGCCAGCAGCCCACAGGGGGCCTCCTACGTGCAGTACTTC. Amino acid sequence: CASSPQGASYVQYF.

This rearrangement joins TRBV6-4 to TRBJ2-1; D might be TRBD2 (7 bases). The V and J ends lost 4 bases and 6 bases respectively, with 16 bases between them. There are 15 residues in the CDR3. Germline V lookup: CDR1 MRHNA, CDR2 SNTAGT. This CDR3 reads CASSAGLGGGNEQFF. For the CDR3, the DNA is TGTGCCAGCAGTGCCGGACTAGGAGGGGGCAATGAGCAGTTCTTC.

The chain employs TRBV2 and TRBJ2-1; 7 bases line up with TRBD2. The CDR3 length is 14 residues. The junction had 8 bases not matched to a gene; V was cut back by 6 bases and J by 6 bases. The germline CDR1 and CDR2 sequences are SNHLY and FYNNEI. The CDR3 sequence is CASRGRGDGNEQFF. The DNA of the CDR3 is TGTGCCAGCAGGGGACGGGGGGATGGCAATGAGCAGTTCTTC.

This clonotype occurred many times. The chain couples TRBV7-2 to TRBJ1-1; D perhaps matches TRBD1 (6 bases). Germline V gene lookup returns CDR1 SGHTA and CDR2 FQGNSA. The V end was cut by 6 bases, the J end by 11 bases, with 16 bases between. The CDR3 length is 12 residues. Here the CDR3 reads CASRRGGAGAFF. The CDR3 coding sequence is TGTGCCAGCAGACGTGGGGGGGCGGGGGCTTTCTTT.

About this clonotype itself: A much larger clonotype is one base distant, so this may be a read error. The chain has TRBV28 and TRBJ2-3, with D possibly being TRBD2 (6 bases). This CDR3 spans 16 amino acids. The germline gives CDR1 MDHEN, CDR2 SYDVKM. V shed 6 bases and J shed 0 bases, with 16 bases lying between them. CDR3 region: CASSLIAEDSTDTQYF. The CDR3 bases are TGTGCCAGCAGCCTTATAGCGGAAGATAGCACAGATACGCAGTATTTT.

This chain connects TRBV27 to TRBJ2-7, with D tentatively TRBD1 or TRBD2 (6 bases each). The germline V gene has CDR1 MNHEY and CDR2 SMNVEV (reference sequence). Between the trimmed V and J ends, which lost 3 bases and 3 bases, there was a span of 30 bases. This CDR3 spans 20 amino acids. The CDR3 bases are TGTGCCAGCAGTTTGAAACCTTATAAGATCCCTGGAGGGACAAACTACGAGCAGTACTTC. This translates into CASSLKPYKIPGGTNYEQYF.

This clonotype was counted many times. This chain uses TRBV7-2 with TRBJ2-7; a possible D gene is TRBD2 (6 bases). Trimming cost V 5 bases and J 5 bases, with 19 bases left between them. The germline V gene has CDR1 SGHTA and CDR2 FQGNSA. The CDR3 covers 15 residues. CDR3 sequence: CASSRGDAYPHEQYF. The CDR3 DNA follows: TGTGCCAGCAGCCGCGGGGACGCCTACCCCCACGAGCAGTACTTC.

This clonotype was recorded a few times. The chain combines TRBV28 with TRBJ2-1; TRBD2 agrees at 7 bases. There are 13 residues in the CDR3. Looked up from germline, CDR1 is MDHEN and CDR2 is SYDVKM. V lost 6 bases, J lost 6 bases, and 5 bases stayed unmatched. The CDR3 DNA reads as TGTGCCAGCAGCGCCGGGACTACCAATGAGCAGTTCTTC. Amino acids: CASSAGTTNEQFF.

This clonotype has only a few counts. The chain links TRBV27 to TRBJ2-5, with a tentative D call TRBD2 (6 bases). This CDR3 region has 15 residues. Germline CDR1 is MNHEY and CDR2 is SMNVEV (reference sequence). Trimming shortened V by 2 bases and J by 1 base, and 11 bases separated the two germline ends. CDR3 DNA: TGTGCCAGCAGTTTAATGCGGGGCAGCCAAGAGACCCAGTACTTC. Protein: CASSLMRGSQETQYF.